The rows below give T cell receptor beta chains drawn from one sample of a study of T-cell memory formation after mild COVID-19. TCRdb called the 5' RACE reads again in MiXCR, with one record for every CDR3 protein. The repertoire holds about 540,000 distinct CDR3 sequences, with approximately 20% as singletons. Sequenced: PBMCs or a T cell subset sorted from them (not recorded which). Receptor source: an adult woman who had mild COVID-19 (a few samples of this study predate the infection). Cell type and time point are not known. Both conserved end residues are part of each CDR3. A D gene is named only where the DNA matches it firmly. The size field is filled for only some rows; it gives once, few, many or a size class.

d_call clone_size j_call v_call cdr3_nt cdr3_aa
TRBD1 few TRBJ1-6 TRBV4-1 TGCGCCAGCAGCCAAGAAGGGGGCGAAACGGGGTGGCGATCACCCCTCCACTTT CASSQEGGETGWRSPLHF
NA NA TRBJ1-6 TRBV20-1 TGCAGTGTTAGGGGTGGGGGACCAAATTCACCCCTCCACTTT CSVRGGGPNSPLHF
NA NA TRBJ1-5 TRBV5-1 TGCGCCACCCGGCTTGTGCGTGCCTGGACTGAAAATCAGCCCCAGCATTTT CATRLVRAWTENQPQHF
NA NA TRBJ2-6 TRBV15 TGTGCCACCAGCAGAGCACATACCTCTGGGGCCAACGTCCTGACTTTC CATSRAHTSGANVLTF
NA few TRBJ1-6 TRBV12-3/TRBV12-4 TGTGCCAGCACCATTTTGACGGGCAATAATTCACCCCTCCACTTT CASTILTGNNSPLHF
NA few TRBJ1-5 TRBV27 TGTGCCAGCACCTCCTTAGGGGAGGGGAATCAGCCCCAGCATTTT CASTSLGEGNQPQHF
NA few TRBJ2-7 TRBV7-9 TGTGCCAGCAGCTCCCCTCCAGGGAGTACCTACGAGCAGTACTTC CASSSPPGSTYEQYF
TRBD2 NA TRBJ2-1 TRBV20-1 TGCAGTGCTACCCACCCATTAGCGGGTCGCAATGAGCAGTTCTTC CSATHPLAGRNEQFF
NA few TRBJ2-1 TRBV11-1 TGTGCCAGCAGCCATTTGAATGTGGCGCGTACATACAATGAGCAGTTCTTC CASSHLNVARTYNEQFF
NA once TRBJ2-7 TRBV6-5 TGTGCCAGCAGTCACCCGACAGGAACCATACGAATCCCCTACGAGCAGTACTTC CASSHPTGTIRIPYEQYF
NA NA TRBJ2-3 TRBV7-8 TGTGCCAGCAGCCATAACAGGGAGGGTATCACGCAGTATTTT CASSHNREGITQYF
NA NA TRBJ2-5 TRBV5-1 TGCGCCAGCAGCTCGCCCCCGTCCCGGGGGACCCAGTACTTC CASSSPPSRGTQYF
NA few TRBJ2-1 TRBV5-1 TGCGCCAGCAGCTTGGATAGGTCCGACAATGAGCAGTTCTTC CASSLDRSDNEQFF
TRBD2 NA TRBJ2-1 TRBV29-1 TGCAGCGCCGAGCGGGGCGGGATTGAGCAGTTCTTC CSAERGGIEQFF
NA NA TRBJ2-1 TRBV6-5 TGTGCCAGCAGTTACGGACCAGGATGGGATGAGCAGTTCTTC CASSYGPGWDEQFF
NA NA TRBJ2-1 TRBV5-1 TGCGCCAGCAGACATCAGCCCCACCCCTACAATGAGCAGTTCTTC CASRHQPHPYNEQFF
NA NA TRBJ2-4 TRBV29-1 TGCAGCGTTGAAGAGAGAAAAGGGGGCATTCAGTACTTC CSVEERKGGIQYF
NA few TRBJ2-7 TRBV29-1 TGCAGCGCACGTAACCTGTTCACCTACGAGCAGTACTTC CSARNLFTYEQYF
NA NA TRBJ1-1 TRBV14 TGTGCCAGCAGCCAAGATTGGCGGGCTGAAGCTTTCTTT CASSQDWRAEAFF
NA few TRBJ2-7 TRBV4-3 TGCGCCAGCAGCCCCTCGACAAAATTCTCCCACGAGCAGTACTTC CASSPSTKFSHEQYF
TRBD1 few TRBJ2-7 TRBV19 TGTGCCAGTAGTATCGGCCGGGACAGACTCTCCTACGAGCAGTACTTC CASSIGRDRLSYEQYF
NA many TRBJ2-3 TRBV20-1 TGCAGTGCTAGGGACTTCGTCGATAGCGCTAGCACAGATACGCAGTATTTT CSARDFVDSASTDTQYF
TRBD2 NA TRBJ2-1 TRBV7-9 TGTGCCAGCAGCCAACCGGGACTAGCCGGAGTAGAGCAGTTCTTC CASSQPGLAGVEQFF
TRBD1 few TRBJ2-1 TRBV12-3/TRBV12-4 TGTGCCAGCAGTTCGGGACAGGGGGCAGTTGAGCAGTTCTTC CASSSGQGAVEQFF
NA NA TRBJ2-3 TRBV3-1 TGTGCCAGCAGCCAAGGAACTCCACTGGTGGCTGATACGCAGTATTTT CASSQGTPLVADTQYF
NA NA TRBJ1-2 TRBV29-1 TGCAGCGTTGGGGAATATGGCTACACCTTC CSVGEYGYTF
TRBD1 few TRBJ2-7 TRBV5-1 TGCGCCAGCAGCTTCGACAGGGTAAGAGGATACGAGCAGTACTTC CASSFDRVRGYEQYF
NA few TRBJ2-1 TRBV5-1 TGCGCCAGCAGCTTTTGGGGAGACAATGAGCAGTTCTTC CASSFWGDNEQFF
NA few TRBJ2-5 TRBV7-2 TGTGCCAGCAGCTCATCGGCTGTTGCGGGAGAGACCCAGTACTTC CASSSSAVAGETQYF
NA NA TRBJ2-1 TRBV7-2 TGTGCCAGCAGCTTAGCATACGCATTGAGCTCCTACAATGAGCAGTTCTTC CASSLAYALSSYNEQFF
TRBD2 NA TRBJ2-1 TRBV4-3 TGCGCCAGCAGCCAAAGTAGCGGGAGCTACAATGAGCAGTTCTTC CASSQSSGSYNEQFF
NA NA TRBJ1-1 TRBV6-5 TGTGCCAGCAGTTACGGGGGGCGCGGCACTGAAGCTTTCTTT CASSYGGRGTEAFF
NA many TRBJ2-3 TRBV7-2 TGTGCCAGCAGCTTAGTTAGCTCAGATACGCAGTATTTT CASSLVSSDTQYF
TRBD1 many TRBJ2-3 TRBV5-4 TGTGCCAGCAGCGAAGACAGGGGGCGAACAGATACGCAGTATTTT CASSEDRGRTDTQYF
NA few TRBJ2-3 TRBV11-2 TGTGCCAGCAGCTACCGACCCCTTCCTAGCACAGATACGCAGTATTTT CASSYRPLPSTDTQYF
NA few TRBJ2-3 TRBV9 TGTGCCAGCAGCGTAGAATCTGATACGCAGTATTTT CASSVESDTQYF
NA few TRBJ1-1 TRBV7-9 TGTGCCAGCAGCTCCCCCCGGGGATTGGTCACTGAAGCTTTCTTT CASSSPRGLVTEAFF
NA few TRBJ1-1 TRBV6-5 TGTGCCAGCAGTTACTCGCGGGCCCGGAACACTGAAGCTTTCTTT CASSYSRARNTEAFF
NA few TRBJ2-7 TRBV5-6 TGTGCCAGCAGCTTGGAACAGGATTACGAGCAGTACTTC CASSLEQDYEQYF
NA few TRBJ1-6 TRBV7-9 TGTGCCAGCAGCTTATTGTCCGAAAGCTCCTATAATTCACCCCTCCACTTT CASSLLSESSYNSPLHF
NA NA TRBJ2-3 TRBV24-1 TGTGCCACCAGTGGGGGGGCAGGCACAGATACGCAGTATTTT CATSGGAGTDTQYF
TRBD2 NA TRBJ2-1 TRBV20-1 TGCAGTGCTAGAGATCCGGGAGGGCGGCACAATGAGCAGTTCTTC CSARDPGGRHNEQFF
NA NA TRBJ2-1 TRBV4-3 TGCGCCAGCAGCATACGTCGGGGATCCTACAATGAGCAGTTCTTC CASSIRRGSYNEQFF
NA few TRBJ2-3 TRBV7-9 TGTGCCAGCAGCTTATCACTAGGGACCACAGATACGCAGTATTTT CASSLSLGTTDTQYF
NA NA TRBJ1-1 TRBV9 TGTGCCAGCAGCGCACGGACGAACACTGAAGCTTTCTTT CASSARTNTEAFF
TRBD1 few TRBJ2-7 TRBV27 TGTGCCAGCAGTCCGACAGGGAGATCCTACGAGCAGTACTTC CASSPTGRSYEQYF
NA few TRBJ2-3 TRBV5-1 TGCGCCAGCAGCTTGTTCGGCGGGATTCATCTGGAGTCAGATACGCAGTATTTT CASSLFGGIHLESDTQYF
NA NA TRBJ1-5 TRBV24-1 TGTGCCACCAGTGATGACCTCGGCGGGGGTCAGCCCCAGCATTTT CATSDDLGGGQPQHF